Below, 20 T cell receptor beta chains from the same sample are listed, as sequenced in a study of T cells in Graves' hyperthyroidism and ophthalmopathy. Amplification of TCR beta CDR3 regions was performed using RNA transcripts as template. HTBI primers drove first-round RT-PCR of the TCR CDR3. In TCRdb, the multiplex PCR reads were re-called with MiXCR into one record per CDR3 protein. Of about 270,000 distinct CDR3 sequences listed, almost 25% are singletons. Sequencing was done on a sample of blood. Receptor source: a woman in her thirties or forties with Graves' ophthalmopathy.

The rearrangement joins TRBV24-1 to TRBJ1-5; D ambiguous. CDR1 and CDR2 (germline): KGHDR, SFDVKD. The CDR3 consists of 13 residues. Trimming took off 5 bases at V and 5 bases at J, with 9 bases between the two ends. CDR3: CATSGQSYQPQHF. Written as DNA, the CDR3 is TGTGCCACCAGTGGTCAGAGCTATCAGCCCCAGCATTTT.

CDR3 protein: CASSLVGTETQYF. The CDR3 coding sequence is TGTGCCAGCAGTTTAGTGGGCACAGAGACCCAGTACTTC. The chain couples TRBV12-3 or TRBV12-4 to TRBJ2-5; no definite D call. This CDR3 spans 13 amino acids. V lost 1 base and J lost 4, with 7 bases in between.

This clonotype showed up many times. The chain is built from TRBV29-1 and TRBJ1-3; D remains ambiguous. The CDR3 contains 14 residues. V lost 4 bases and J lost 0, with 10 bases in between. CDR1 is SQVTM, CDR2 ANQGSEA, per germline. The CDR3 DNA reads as TGCAGCGTTGTCACGTCCTTCTCTGGAAACACCATATATTTT. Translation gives CSVVTSFSGNTIYF.

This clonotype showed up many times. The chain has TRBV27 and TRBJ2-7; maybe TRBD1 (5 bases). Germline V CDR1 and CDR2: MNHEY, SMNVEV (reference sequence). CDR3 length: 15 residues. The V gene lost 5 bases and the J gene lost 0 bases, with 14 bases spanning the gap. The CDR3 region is CASSPGAVSSYEQYF. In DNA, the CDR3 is TGTGCCAGCAGTCCTGGGGCGGTGAGCTCCTACGAGCAGTACTTC.

This CDR3 reads CASSPGGAQETQYF. The CDR3 bases are TGTGCCAGCAGCCCGGGAGGGGCGCAGGAGACCCAGTACTTC. The V gene is TRBV28, the J gene TRBJ2-5; 8 nucleotides match TRBD2. This CDR3 is 14 amino acids long. The trim removed 6 bases at V and 5 bases at J, leaving 8 bases unmatched. Germline lookup yields CDR1 MDHEN and CDR2 SYDVKM.

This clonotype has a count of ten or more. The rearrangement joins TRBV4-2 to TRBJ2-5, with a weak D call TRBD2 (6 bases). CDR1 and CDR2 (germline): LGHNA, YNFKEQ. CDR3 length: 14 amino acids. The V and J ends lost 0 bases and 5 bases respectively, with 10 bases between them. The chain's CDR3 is CASSQDNGGETQYF. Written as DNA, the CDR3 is TGTGCCAGCAGCCAAGATAACGGAGGGGAGACCCAGTACTTC.

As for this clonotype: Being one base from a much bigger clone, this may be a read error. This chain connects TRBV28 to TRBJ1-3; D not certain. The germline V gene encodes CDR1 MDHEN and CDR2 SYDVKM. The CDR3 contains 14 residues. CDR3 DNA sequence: TGTGCCAGCACCTCGCCCCCCTCTGGATACACCATATATTTT. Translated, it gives CASTSPPSGYTIYF.

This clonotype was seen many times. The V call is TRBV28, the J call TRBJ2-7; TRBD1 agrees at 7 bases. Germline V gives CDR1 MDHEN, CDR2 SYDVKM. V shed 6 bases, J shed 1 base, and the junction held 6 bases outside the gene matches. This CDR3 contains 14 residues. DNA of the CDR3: TGTGCCAGCAGAGCCAGGGGGTCATCCTACGAGCAGTACTTC. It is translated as CASRARGSSYEQYF.

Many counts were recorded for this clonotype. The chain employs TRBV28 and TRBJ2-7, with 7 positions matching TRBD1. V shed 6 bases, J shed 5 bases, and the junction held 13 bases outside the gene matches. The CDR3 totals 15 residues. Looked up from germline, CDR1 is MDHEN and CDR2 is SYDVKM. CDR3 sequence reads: CASSHNDRAGDEQYF. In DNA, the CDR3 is TGTGCCAGCAGCCACAACGACAGGGCCGGAGACGAGCAGTACTTC.

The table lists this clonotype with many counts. The CDR3 coding sequence is TGTGCCAGCAACCCACTAGCGGGACCCTACGAGCAGTACTTC. Its protein product is CASNPLAGPYEQYF. This chain connects TRBV6-1 to TRBJ2-7; TRBD2 aligns across 10 bases. Germline trimming cut 7 bases from V and 2 bases from J; bases unmatched to any gene: 5. From germline, CDR1 is MNHNS and CDR2 SASEGT. The CDR3 is 14 residues long.

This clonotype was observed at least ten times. Written as DNA, the CDR3 is TGTGCCAGCAGCTTACAGGGATCACTCGCGCAGTACTTC. Protein sequence: CASSLQGSLAQYF. V and J are TRBV7-2 and TRBJ2-7; D may be TRBD1 (5 bases). In germline, CDR1 is SGHTA, CDR2 FQGNSA. Trimming removed 2 bases from V and 9 bases from J, with 14 bases in between. This CDR3 has 13 amino acids.

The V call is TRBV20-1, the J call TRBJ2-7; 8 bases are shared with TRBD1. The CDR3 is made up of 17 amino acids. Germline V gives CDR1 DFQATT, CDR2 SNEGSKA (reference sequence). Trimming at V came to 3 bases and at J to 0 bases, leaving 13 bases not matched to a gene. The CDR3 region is CSARDRDDGGSSYEQYF. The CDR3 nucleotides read TGCAGTGCTAGGGACAGGGACGATGGAGGGAGCTCCTACGAGCAGTACTTC.

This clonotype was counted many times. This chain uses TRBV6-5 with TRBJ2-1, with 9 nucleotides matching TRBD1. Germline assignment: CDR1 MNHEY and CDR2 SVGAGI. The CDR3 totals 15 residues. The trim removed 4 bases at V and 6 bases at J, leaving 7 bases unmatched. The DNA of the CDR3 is TGTGCCAGCAGTTCCCGGGACAGGGTAGTCAATGAGCAGTTCTTC. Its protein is CASSSRDRVVNEQFF.

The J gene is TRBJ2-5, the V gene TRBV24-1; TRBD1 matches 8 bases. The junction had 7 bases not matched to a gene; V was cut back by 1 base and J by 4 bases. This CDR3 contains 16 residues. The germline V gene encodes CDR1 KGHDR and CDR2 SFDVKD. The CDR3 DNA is TGTGCCACCAGTGATTTACGAAGAGGACAGGGAGAGACCCAGTACTTC. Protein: CATSDLRRGQGETQYF.

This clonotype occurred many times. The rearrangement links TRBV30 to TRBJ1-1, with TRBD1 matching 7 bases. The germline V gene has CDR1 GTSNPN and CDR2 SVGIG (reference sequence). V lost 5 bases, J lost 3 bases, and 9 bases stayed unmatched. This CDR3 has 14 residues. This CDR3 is CAWSSTGRDTEAFF. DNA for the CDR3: TGTGCCTGGTCCTCGACAGGGAGGGACACTGAAGCTTTCTTT. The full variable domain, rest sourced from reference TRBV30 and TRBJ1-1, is SQTIHQWPATLVQPVGSPLSLECTVEGTSNPNLYWYRQAAGRGLQLLFYSVGIGQISSEVPQNLSASRPQDRQFILSSKKLLLSDSGFYLCAWSSTGRDTEAFFGQGTRLTVV.

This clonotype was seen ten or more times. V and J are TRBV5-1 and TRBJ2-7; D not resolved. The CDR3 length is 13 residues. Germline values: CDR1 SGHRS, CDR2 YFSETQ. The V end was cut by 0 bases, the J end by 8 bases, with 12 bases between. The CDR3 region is CASSLAPAAQQYF. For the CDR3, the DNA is TGCGCCAGCAGCTTGGCCCCCGCGGCCCAGCAGTACTTC.

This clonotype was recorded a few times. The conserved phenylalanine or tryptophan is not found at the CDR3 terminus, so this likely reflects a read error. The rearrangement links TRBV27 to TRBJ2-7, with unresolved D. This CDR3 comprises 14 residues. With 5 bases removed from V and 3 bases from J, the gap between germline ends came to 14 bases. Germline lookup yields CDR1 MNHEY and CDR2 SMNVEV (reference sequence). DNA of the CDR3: TGTGCCAGCAGTCCTCTAGGGCCAATCTACGAGCAGTACCTC. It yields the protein CASSPLGPIYEQYL.

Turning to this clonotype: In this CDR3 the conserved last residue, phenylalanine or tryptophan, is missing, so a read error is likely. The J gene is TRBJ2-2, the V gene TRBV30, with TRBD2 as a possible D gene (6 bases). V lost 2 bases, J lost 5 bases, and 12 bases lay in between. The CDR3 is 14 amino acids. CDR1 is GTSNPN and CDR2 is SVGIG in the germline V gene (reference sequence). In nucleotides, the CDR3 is TGTGCCTGGAGTCGGGGACTTATAACCGGGGAGCTGTTTCTT. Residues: CAWSRGLITGELFL.

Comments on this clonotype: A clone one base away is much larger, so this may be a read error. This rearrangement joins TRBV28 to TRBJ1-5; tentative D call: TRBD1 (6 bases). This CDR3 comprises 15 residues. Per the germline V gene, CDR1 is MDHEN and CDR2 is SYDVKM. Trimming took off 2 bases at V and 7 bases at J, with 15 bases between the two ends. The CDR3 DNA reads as TGTGCCAGCAGTTTAATGGGGGGGGCTGTGCAGCCCCAGCATTTT. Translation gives CASSLMGGAVQPQHF.

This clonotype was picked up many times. The CDR3 DNA reads as TGCAGTGCTAGCCCCGGCTCTGGGGCCAACGTCCTGACTTTC. The encoded protein is CSASPGSGANVLTF. The rearrangement links TRBV20-1 to TRBJ2-6; D gene unclear. The CDR3 runs 14 residues. V was shortened by 3 bases and J by 0 bases, with 6 bases between the two germline ends. The germline V gene has CDR1 DFQATT and CDR2 SNEGSKA (reference sequence).